A selection of T cell receptor beta chains follows, all from one sample in a study of identical twins. From the 5' RACE reads, TCRdb called clonotypes with MiXCR, one entry per CDR3 protein. The sample holds some 570,000 distinct CDR3 sequences, about a fifth seen once. These data also featured in a second study, about yellow fever vaccine responses in identical twins.

Sequencing was performed on CD4+ T cells sorted from blood. All receptors come from a woman aged 18 to 35 in good health. Both conserved end residues are part of each CDR3. A D gene is named only where the DNA matches it firmly. Clone size is stated in some rows and not others, as once, few, many or a class when expanded.

j_call,d_call,clone_size,v_call,cdr3_nt,cdr3_aa
TRBJ1-1,-,-,TRBV6-6,TGTGCCAGCAGTTACCCCGGGGGCACTGAAGCTTTCTTT,CASSYPGGTEAFF
TRBJ1-1,-,-,TRBV5-1,TGCGCCAGCAGCTTGGAGCTGCCGGGACGAATGGCTGAAGCTTTCTTT,CASSLELPGRMAEAFF
TRBJ2-3,-,few,TRBV27,TGTGCCAGCAGTTTCCAGTCCGGACTCAGCACAGATACGCAGTATTTT,CASSFQSGLSTDTQYF
TRBJ2-5,-,-,TRBV6-1,TGTGCCAGCAGTGAATGGGTCAGGGCGGAGACCCAGTACTTC,CASSEWVRAETQYF
TRBJ2-7,-,few,TRBV10-3,TGTGCCATCAGGGATGGGGACGAGCAGTACTTC,CAIRDGDEQYF
TRBJ1-1,TRBD1,few,TRBV7-9,TGTGCCAGCAGCTTAGAGGGACAGGGAACTGAAGCTTTCTTT,CASSLEGQGTEAFF
TRBJ2-7,TRBD1,-,TRBV10-3,TGTGCCATCAGAACCGGGACAGACTACGAGCAGTACTTC,CAIRTGTDYEQYF
TRBJ2-1,TRBD2,few,TRBV28,TGTGCCAGCAGTTTAGTACGGACTAGCTCCTACAATGAGCAGTTCTTC,CASSLVRTSSYNEQFF
TRBJ2-1,-,-,TRBV12-3/TRBV12-4,TGTGCCAGCAGTTTAAGTGGAGTTAATAGGAATGAGCAGTTCTTC,CASSLSGVNRNEQFF
TRBJ2-3,-,few,TRBV6-5,TGTGCCAGCAGTTACTCCCTGACTAGTGGGGGCACAGATACGCAGTATTTT,CASSYSLTSGGTDTQYF
TRBJ1-2,TRBD1,-,TRBV20-1,TGCAGTGCTAGAAAAGGGGACAGGAATTATGGCTACACCTTC,CSARKGDRNYGYTF
TRBJ2-5,-,few,TRBV11-3,TGTGCCAGCAGCCTTAGCGAGCAAGAGACCCAGTACTTC,CASSLSEQETQYF
TRBJ2-1,-,-,TRBV29-1,TGCAGCGTTGATGGGGAAGGCTCCTACAATGAGCAGTTCTTC,CSVDGEGSYNEQFF
TRBJ2-3,-,few,TRBV7-8,TGTGCCAGCAGCTCCCGACTACACACAGATACGCAGTATTTT,CASSSRLHTDTQYF
TRBJ1-6,-,few,TRBV19,TGTGCCAGTAGTCAGGGGACACGTTGGAATTCACCCCTCCACTTT,CASSQGTRWNSPLHF
TRBJ2-2,TRBD1,-,TRBV14,TGTGCCAGCAGAGACAGGGTGGCCACCGGGGAGCTGTTTTTT,CASRDRVATGELFF